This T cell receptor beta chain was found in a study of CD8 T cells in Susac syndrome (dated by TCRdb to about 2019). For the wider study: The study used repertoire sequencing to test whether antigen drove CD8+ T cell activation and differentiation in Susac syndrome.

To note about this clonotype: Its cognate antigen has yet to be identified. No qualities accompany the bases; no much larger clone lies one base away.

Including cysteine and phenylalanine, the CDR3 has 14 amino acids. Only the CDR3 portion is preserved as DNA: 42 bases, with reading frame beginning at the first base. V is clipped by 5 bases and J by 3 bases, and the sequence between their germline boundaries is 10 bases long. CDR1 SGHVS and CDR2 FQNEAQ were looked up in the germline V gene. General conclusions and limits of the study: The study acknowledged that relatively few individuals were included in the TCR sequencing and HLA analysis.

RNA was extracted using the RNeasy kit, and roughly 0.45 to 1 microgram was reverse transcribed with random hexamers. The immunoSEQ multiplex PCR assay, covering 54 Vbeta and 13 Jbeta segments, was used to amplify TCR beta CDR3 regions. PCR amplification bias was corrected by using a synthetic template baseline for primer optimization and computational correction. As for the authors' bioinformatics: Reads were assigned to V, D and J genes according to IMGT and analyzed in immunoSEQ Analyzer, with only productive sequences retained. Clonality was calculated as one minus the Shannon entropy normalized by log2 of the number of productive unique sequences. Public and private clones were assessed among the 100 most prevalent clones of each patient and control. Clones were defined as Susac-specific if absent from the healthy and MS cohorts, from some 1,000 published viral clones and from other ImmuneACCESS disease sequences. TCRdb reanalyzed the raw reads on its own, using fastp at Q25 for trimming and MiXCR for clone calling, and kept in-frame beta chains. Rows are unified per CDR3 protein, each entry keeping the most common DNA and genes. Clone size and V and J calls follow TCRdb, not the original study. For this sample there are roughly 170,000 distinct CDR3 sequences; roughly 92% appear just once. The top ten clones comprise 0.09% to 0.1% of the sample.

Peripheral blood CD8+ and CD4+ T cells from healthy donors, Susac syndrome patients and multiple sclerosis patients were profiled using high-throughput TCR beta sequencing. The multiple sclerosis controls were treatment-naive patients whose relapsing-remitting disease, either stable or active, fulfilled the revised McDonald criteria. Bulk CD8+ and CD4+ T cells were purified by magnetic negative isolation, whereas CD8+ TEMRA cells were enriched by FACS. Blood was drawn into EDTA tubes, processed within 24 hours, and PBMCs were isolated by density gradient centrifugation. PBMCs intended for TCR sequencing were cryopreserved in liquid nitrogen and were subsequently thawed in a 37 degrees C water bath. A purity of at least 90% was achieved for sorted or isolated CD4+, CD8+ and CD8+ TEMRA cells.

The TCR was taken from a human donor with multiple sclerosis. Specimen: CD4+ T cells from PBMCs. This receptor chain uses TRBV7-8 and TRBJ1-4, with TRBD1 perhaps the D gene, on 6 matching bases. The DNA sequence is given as TGTGCCAGCAGCGCACAGGGACCTAATGAAAAACTGTTTTTT. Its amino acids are CASSAQGPNEKLFF.